This T cell receptor (beta chain) was recorded in a study of early T cells in non-severe SARS-CoV-2 infection (dated by TCRdb to about 2021). Regarding the study in general: Bulk RNA from unsorted whole blood was used for TCR sequencing, so alpha and beta chains could not be paired.

As concerns this clonotype: Its antigen remains undetermined. No base qualities exist here, and no much larger clone lies one base off it.

At the junction V is shortened by 0 bases and J by 2 bases; bases outside the gene matches: 5. The CDR3 runs 17 residues from the cysteine to the phenylalanine. Of all the DNA, just the CDR3 is kept, 51 bases in frame from base 1. According to the germline V gene, CDR1 reads MGHRA and CDR2 reads YSYEKL. Preparation of the library involved 5' RACE. For sequencing, a NextSeq 500 was employed. The TCR library protocol attached unique molecular identifiers to individual cDNA molecules to correct for sequencing error and PCR bias. Sequencing covered both TCR alpha and beta chains, and within each sample the abundances of alpha and beta sequences were tightly co-correlated. Regarding the original processing steps: Decombinator V4 was used to annotate TCR sequences for V gene, J gene and CDR3. TCRs were defined as expanded if a significant change between any two time points was detected under a Poisson model with p below 0.0001. TCR abundances were normalised to the total number of TCRs sequenced in each sample and reported as counts per million. MAIT TCRs were defined by TRAV1-2 paired with TRAJ12, TRAJ20 or TRAJ33, and iNKT TCRs by TRAV10 paired with TRAJ18. VDJdb, accessed 1 November 2021, was searched for CMV, EBV and SARS-CoV-2 annotated TCRs, excluding TCRs annotated for multiple antigens. TCRdb reprocessing: public reads trimmed at Q25 with fastp, clones called with MiXCR, in-frame beta chains kept. All rows with the same CDR3 protein become a single entry with the most common DNA and genes. The V and J calls follow TCRdb's processing rather than the paper's. Across this sample there are tens of thousands of distinct CDR3 sequences, with roughly an eighth seen only once. Jointly, the top ten make up roughly 10% of the sample.

Set within a cohort of healthcare workers in London, UK, this nested case-control study involved weekly PCR testing of nasopharyngeal swabs along with blood sampling. Healthcare workers were enrolled in the week of the UK lockdown, from 23 to 31 March 2020, and were followed every week for up to roughly 15 weeks. Study-wide conclusions, independent of this receptor: VDJdb matching was skewed toward anti-spike CD8 responses and likely underestimated virus-specific expansions, missing private and CD4 specificities.

The specimen sequenced was whole blood. The sequence links TRBV4-1 to TRBJ2-7, and 12 bases in between align with TRBD2. This sequence originates from an adult who was a healthcare worker with PCR-confirmed SARS-CoV-2 infection or an uninfected control (not recorded which). The CDR3 protein sequence reads: CASSQDYLAGGTYEQYF. The DNA sequence is given as TGCGCCAGCAGCCAAGATTATCTAGCGGGAGGGACCTACGAGCAGTACTTC.